The T cell receptor (beta chain) described here comes from a study of T-cell reconstitution after alpha-beta-depleted transplantation in children. Comments on this clonotype: The antigen remains unidentified.

As it was prepared, the TCRbeta library received unique molecular identifiers. Via MiXCR, TCRdb re-called the PCR reads, giving one row per CDR3 protein. This repertoire shows fewer than 700,000 distinct CDR3 sequences, 10% to 15% found once; its top ten account for over 2%. General study findings and limits: In some patients, recipient T cells and intrathymic progenitors surviving conditioning explained high day-60 diversity. Several hundred graft clones that had expanded were reportedly the source of alpha-beta T cells about two months after transplant. Newly produced T cells mostly provided counts and TCRbeta diversity after one year, as hyperexpanded clones declined.

The V end was cut by 0 bases, the J end by 6 bases, with 15 bases between. CDR1 and CDR2 from the germline V gene are DFQATT and SNEGSKA (reference sequence). The CDR3 runs to 14 residues. The material sequenced was PBMCs, mostly from graft donor cells, taken 360 days after TCRalphabeta/CD19-depleted stem cell transplant. The origin of this receptor is a male patient younger than 18 who had a stem cell transplant for acute myeloid leukemia, so the T cells may come from the graft donor. This chain links TRBV20-1 with TRBJ2-7; no definite D call. The CDR3 region is CSARETTFLGEQYF. CDR3 DNA: TGCAGTGCTAGAGAAACGACCTTCTTGGGCGAGCAGTACTTC.